This T cell receptor beta chain was identified in a study of blood T cells in healthy people across ages. General study findings and limits: More naive CD4+ cells and higher diversity were found in long-lived than in aged donors. Researchers report that TCR beta diversity correlated strongly with naive T cell percentage.

As regards this clonotype: Its antigen is as yet unknown.

A second PCR of about 6 to 11 cycles used a sample-barcoded 5' primer and a J-beta primer mix. TCRdb ran MiXCR on the 5' RACE reads and lists one entry per CDR3 protein. Here the sample spans more than 450,000 distinct CDR3 sequences, about 29% being singletons. Russia was home to the donors, healthy Caucasian individuals aged roughly 6 to 90. The authors extracted at least 6 micrograms of total RNA per sample. The CDR3 sequence is 14 residues long. Germline V gene lookup returns CDR1 SEHNR and CDR2 FQNEAQ (reference sequence). V lost 2 bases, J lost 3 bases, and 8 bases lay in between. The data were also submitted as part of a second study, on T cells of mothers and their children.

The sequence was collected from a boy younger than 10 in good health. J is TRBJ2-4 and V is TRBV7-9; D is unclear. Input material: blood. CDR3 sequence reads: CASSLLADKNIQYF. CDR3 DNA: TGTGCCAGCAGCTTACTGGCTGACAAAAACATTCAGTACTTC. The variable domain in full, completed from reference TRBV7-9 and TRBJ2-4, reads DTGVSQNPRHKITKRGQNVTFRCDPISEHNRLYWYRQTLGQGPEFLTYFQNEAQLEKSRLLSDRFSAERPKGSFSTLEIQRTEQGDSAMYLCASSLLADKNIQYFGAGTRLSVL.